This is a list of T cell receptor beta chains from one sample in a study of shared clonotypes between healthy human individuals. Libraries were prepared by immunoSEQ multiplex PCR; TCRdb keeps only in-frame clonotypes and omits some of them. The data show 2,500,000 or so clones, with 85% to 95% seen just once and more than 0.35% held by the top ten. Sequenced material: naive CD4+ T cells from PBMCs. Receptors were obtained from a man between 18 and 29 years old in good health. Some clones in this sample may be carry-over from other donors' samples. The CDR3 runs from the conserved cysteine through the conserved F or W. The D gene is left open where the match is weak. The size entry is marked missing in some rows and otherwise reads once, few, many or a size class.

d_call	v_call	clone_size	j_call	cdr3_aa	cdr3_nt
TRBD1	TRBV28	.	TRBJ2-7	CASSRTGTGAREQYF	TGTGCCAGCAGTCGAACCGGGACAGGGGCTCGCGAGCAGTACTTC
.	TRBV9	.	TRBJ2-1	CASGVASYNEQFF	TGTGCCAGCGGGGTGGCCTCCTACAATGAGCAGTTCTTC
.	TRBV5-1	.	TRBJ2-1	CASSLGALARSSYNEQFF	TGCGCCAGCAGCTTGGGGGCCCTAGCCCGTAGCTCCTACAATGAGCAGTTCTTC
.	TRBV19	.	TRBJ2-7	CASSIGRRNEQYF	TGTGCCAGTAGTATCGGGCGAAGGAACGAGCAGTACTTC
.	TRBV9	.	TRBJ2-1	CASSVDFDNEQFF	TGTGCCAGCAGCGTAGACTTCGACAATGAGCAGTTCTTC
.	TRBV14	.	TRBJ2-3	CASSQGLGTQYF	TGTGCCAGCAGCCAAGGGTTGGGTACGCAGTATTTT
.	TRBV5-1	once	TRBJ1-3	CASSLVPQTGSGNTIYF	TGCGCCAGCAGCTTGGTTCCCCAAACAGGCTCTGGAAACACCATATATTTT
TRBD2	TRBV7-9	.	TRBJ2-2	CASSFTSGKNTGELFF	TGTGCCAGCAGCTTTACTAGCGGGAAGAACACCGGGGAGCTGTTTTTT
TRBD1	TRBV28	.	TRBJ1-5	CASSLGGQGAQPQHF	TGTGCCAGCAGTTTAGGGGGACAGGGGGCACAGCCCCAGCATTTT
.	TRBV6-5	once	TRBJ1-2	CASSYSFRRGYGYTF	TGTGCCAGCAGTTACTCTTTTCGCAGGGGCTATGGCTACACCTTC
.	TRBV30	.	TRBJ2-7	CAWSTWGRGEQYF	TGTGCCTGGAGCACCTGGGGGCGCGGCGAGCAGTACTTC
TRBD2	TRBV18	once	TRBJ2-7	CASSPVISGNSYEQYF	TGTGCCAGCTCACCCGTTATAAGCGGGAATAGCTACGAGCAGTACTTC
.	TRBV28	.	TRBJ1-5	CASSLGTGGNQPQHF	TGTGCCAGCAGCTTAGGGACGGGGGGCAATCAGCCCCAGCATTTT
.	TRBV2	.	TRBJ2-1	CASRGVGNEQFF	TGTGCCAGCAGGGGAGTCGGCAATGAGCAGTTCTTC
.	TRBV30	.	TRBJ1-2	CAWSPTGTGYTF	TGTGCCTGGAGTCCAACAGGGACCGGCTACACCTTC
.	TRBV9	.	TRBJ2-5	CASSASSRGETQYF	TGTGCCAGCAGCGCGTCATCCCGGGGTGAGACCCAGTACTTC
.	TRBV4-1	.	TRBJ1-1	CASSHPPRGTEAFF	TGCGCCAGCAGCCACCCCCCCAGGGGCACTGAAGCTTTCTTT
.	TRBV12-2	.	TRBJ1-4	CASRLLGTSF	TGTGCAAGTCGCTTGCTAGGGACATCGTTT
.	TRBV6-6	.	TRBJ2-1	CASSPHHSLLFF	TGTGCCAGCAGCCCTCACCACAGCCTGTTGTTCTTC
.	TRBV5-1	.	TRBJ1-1	CASVTGGGDTEAFF	TGCGCCAGCGTCACCGGAGGGGGGGACACTGAAGCTTTCTTT
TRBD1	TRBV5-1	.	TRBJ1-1	CASSFRGGNTEAFF	TGCGCCAGCAGCTTCAGGGGGGGGAACACTGAAGCTTTCTTT
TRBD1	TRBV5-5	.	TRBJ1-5	CASSSQGADQPQHF	TGTGCCAGCAGCTCGCAGGGGGCGGATCAGCCCCAGCATTTT
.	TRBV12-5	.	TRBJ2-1	CASALVRKGRSEQFF	TGTGCTAGTGCCCTGGTACGAAAGGGGCGTAGTGAGCAGTTCTTC
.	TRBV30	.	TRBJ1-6	CAWSPRRGNNSPLHF	TGTGCCTGGAGTCCCCGGCGGGGGAATAATTCACCCCTCCACTTT
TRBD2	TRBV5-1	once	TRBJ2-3	CASSLGGLATDTQYF	TGCGCCAGCAGCTTGGGGGGACTAGCAACAGATACGCAGTATTTT
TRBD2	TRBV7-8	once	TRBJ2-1	CASSLARRGRLAGVDEQFF	TGTGCCAGCAGCTTAGCTCGCCGCGGTCGGCTAGCGGGAGTCGATGAGCAGTTCTTC
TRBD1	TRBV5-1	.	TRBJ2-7	CASSWDRRTGYEQYF	TGCGCCAGCAGCTGGGACAGGAGGACGGGCTACGAGCAGTACTTC
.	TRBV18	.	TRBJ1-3	CASSPSGAGNTIYF	TGTGCCAGCTCACCATCAGGGGCTGGAAACACCATATATTTT
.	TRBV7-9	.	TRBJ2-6	CASSPNRAGANVLTF	TGTGCCAGCAGCCCTAACAGGGCTGGGGCCAACGTCCTGACTTTC
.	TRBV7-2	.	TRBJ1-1	CASSIQTVRTEAFF	TGTGCCAGCAGCATCCAAACCGTGCGCACTGAAGCTTTCTTT
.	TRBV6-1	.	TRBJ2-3	CASSDYTTDTQYF	TGTGCCAGCAGTGACTACACCACAGATACGCAGTATTTT
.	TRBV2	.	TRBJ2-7	CASRTAGTGGRVQYF	TGTGCCAGCAGAACAGCCGGGACTGGCGGCAGGGTGCAGTACTTC
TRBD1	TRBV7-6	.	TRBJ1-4	CASSLGDRGYEKLFF	TGTGCCAGCAGCTTAGGAGACAGGGGCTATGAAAAACTGTTTTTT
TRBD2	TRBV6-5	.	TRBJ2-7	CASSYRDLAGAHEQYF	TGTGCCAGCAGTTACAGAGATCTAGCGGGAGCCCACGAGCAGTACTTC
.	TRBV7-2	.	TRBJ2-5	CASSLILSETQYF	TGTGCCAGCAGCTTAATATTGTCAGAGACCCAGTACTTC
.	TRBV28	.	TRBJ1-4	CASSLTGGDEKLFF	TGTGCCAGCAGTTTGACAGGAGGGGATGAAAAACTGTTTTTT
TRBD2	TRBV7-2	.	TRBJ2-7	CASSWGFPGLAERLYEQYF	TGTGCCAGCAGCTGGGGCTTTCCGGGACTAGCGGAAAGATTATACGAGCAGTACTTC
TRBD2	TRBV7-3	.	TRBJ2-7	CASSPRGGSSLGEQYF	TGTGCCAGCAGCCCTAGGGGCGGGAGTTCACTGGGCGAGCAGTACTTC
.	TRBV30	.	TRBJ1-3	CAWSVQRGSAIYF	TGTGCCTGGAGTGTACAAAGGGGTTCAGCCATATATTTT
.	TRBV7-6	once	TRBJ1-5	CASSLRRNSNQPQHF	TGTGCCAGCAGCTTAAGACGGAATAGCAATCAGCCCCAGCATTTT
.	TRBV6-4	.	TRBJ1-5	CASSGYQGSTAGVRNQPQHF	TGTGCCAGCAGTGGGTATCAGGGTTCAACGGCGGGGGTTAGGAATCAGCCCCAGCATTTT
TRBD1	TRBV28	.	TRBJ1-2	CASSSPTGGWVYGYTF	TGTGCCAGCAGTTCTCCAACAGGGGGGTGGGTCTATGGCTACACCTTC
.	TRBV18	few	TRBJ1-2	CASSDSAGPYGYTF	TGTGCCAGCTCCGACAGTGCAGGGCCTTATGGCTACACCTTC
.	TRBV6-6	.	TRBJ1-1	CASSYSRQEVVTEAFF	TGTGCCAGCAGTTACTCACGACAGGAGGTGGTCACTGAAGCTTTCTTT
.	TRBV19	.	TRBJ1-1	CASSLLMNTEAFF	TGTGCCAGTAGTCTGTTGATGAACACTGAAGCTTTCTTT